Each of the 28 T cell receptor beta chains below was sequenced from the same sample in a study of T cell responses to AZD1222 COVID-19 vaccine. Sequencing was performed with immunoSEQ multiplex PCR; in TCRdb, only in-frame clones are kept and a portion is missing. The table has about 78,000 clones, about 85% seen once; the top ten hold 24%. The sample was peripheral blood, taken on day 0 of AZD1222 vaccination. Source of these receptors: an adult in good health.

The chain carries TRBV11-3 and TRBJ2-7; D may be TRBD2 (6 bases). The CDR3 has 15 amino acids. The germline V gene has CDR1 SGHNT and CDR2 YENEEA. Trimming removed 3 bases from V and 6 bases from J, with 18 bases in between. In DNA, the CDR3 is TGTGCCAGCAGCTTTGCCATGATCTTCGGGAGCGAGCAGTACTTC. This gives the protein CASSFAMIFGSEQYF.

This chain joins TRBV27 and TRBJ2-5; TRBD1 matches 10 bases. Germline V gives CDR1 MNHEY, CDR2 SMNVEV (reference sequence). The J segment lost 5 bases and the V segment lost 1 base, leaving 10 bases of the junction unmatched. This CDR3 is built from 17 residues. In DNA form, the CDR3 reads TGTGCCAGCAGTTTATTTTTTGACAGGGGGCGCGGGGAGACCCAGTACTTC. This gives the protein CASSLFFDRGRGETQYF.

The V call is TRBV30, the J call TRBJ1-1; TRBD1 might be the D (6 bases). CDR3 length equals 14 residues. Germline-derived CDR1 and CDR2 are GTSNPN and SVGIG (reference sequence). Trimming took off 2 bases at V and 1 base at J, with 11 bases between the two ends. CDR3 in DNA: TGTGCCTGGAGTTTGGGACATACGAACACTGAAGCTTTCTTT. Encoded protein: CAWSLGHTNTEAFF.

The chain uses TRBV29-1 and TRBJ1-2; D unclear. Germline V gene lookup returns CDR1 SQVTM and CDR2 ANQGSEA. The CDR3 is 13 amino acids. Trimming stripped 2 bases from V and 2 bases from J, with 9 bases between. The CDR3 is CSVETGENYGYTF. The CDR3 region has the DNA TGCAGCGTTGAAACTGGGGAGAACTATGGCTACACCTTC. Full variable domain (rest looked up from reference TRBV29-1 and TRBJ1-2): SAVISQKPSRDICQRGTSLTIQCQVDSQVTMMFWYRQQPGQSLTLIATANQGSEATYESGFVIDKFPISRPNLTFSTLTVSNMSPEDSSIYLCSVETGENYGYTFGSGTRLTVV.

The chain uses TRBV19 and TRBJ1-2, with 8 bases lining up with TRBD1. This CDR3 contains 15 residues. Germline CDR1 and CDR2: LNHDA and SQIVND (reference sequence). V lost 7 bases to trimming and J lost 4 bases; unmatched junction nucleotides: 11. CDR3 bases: TGTGCCAGTAAGATAGGACAGGGCCCTGCCTATGGCTACACCTTC. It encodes CASKIGQGPAYGYTF. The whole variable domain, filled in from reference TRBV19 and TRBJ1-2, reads DGGITQSPKYLFRKEGQNVTLSCEQNLNHDAMYWYRQDPGQGLRLIYYSQIVNDFQKGDIAEGYSVSREKKESFPLTVTSAQKNPTAFYLCASKIGQGPAYGYTFGSGTRLTVV.

The CDR3: CAWDRGSGANVLTF. CDR3 in DNA: TGTGCCTGGGACAGGGGCTCTGGGGCCAACGTCCTGACTTTC. This chain uses TRBV30 with TRBJ2-6, with TRBD1 identical over 8 bases. The CDR3 spans 14 residues. The trim removed 5 bases at V and 0 bases at J, leaving 0 bases unmatched. Germline CDR1 is GTSNPN and CDR2 is SVGIG (reference sequence).

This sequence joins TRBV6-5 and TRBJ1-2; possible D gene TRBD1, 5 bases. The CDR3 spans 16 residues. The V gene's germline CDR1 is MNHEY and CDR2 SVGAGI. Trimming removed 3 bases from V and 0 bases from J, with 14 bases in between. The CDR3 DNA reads TGTGCCAGCAGTTATATCAAGGGGATCCCTAACTATGGCTACACCTTC. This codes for CASSYIKGIPNYGYTF.

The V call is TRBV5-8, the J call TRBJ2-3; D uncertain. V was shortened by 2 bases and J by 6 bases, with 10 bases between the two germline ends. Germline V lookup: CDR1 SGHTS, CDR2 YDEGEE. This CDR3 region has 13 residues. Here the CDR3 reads CASSLSVRDTQYF. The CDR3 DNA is TGTGCCAGCAGCTTATCTGTAAGGGATACGCAGTATTTT.

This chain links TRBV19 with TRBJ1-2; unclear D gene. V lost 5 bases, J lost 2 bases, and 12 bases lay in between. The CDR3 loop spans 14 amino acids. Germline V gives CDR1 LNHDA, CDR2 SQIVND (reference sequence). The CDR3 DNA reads TGTGCCAGTAGTGGCCCGACTGGAAACTATGGCTACACCTTC. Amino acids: CASSGPTGNYGYTF.

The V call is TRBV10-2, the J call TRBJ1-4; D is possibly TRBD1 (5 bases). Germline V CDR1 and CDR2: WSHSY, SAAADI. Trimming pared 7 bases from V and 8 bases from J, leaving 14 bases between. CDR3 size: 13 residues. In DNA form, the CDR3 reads TGCGCCAGCACCCGAGGGGAGGGGGAAAAACTGTTTTTT. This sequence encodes CASTRGEGEKLFF.

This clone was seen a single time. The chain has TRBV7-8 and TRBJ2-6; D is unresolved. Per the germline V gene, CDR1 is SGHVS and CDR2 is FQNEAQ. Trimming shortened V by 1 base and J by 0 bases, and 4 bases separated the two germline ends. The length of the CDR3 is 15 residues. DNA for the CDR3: TGTGCCAGCAGCTTAGGGGCCTCTGGGGCCAACGTCCTGACTTTC. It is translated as CASSLGASGANVLTF.

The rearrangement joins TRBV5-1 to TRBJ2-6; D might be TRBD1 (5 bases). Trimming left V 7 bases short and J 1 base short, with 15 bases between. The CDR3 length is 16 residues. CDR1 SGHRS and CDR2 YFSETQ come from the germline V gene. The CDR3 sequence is CASSGQILSGANVLTF. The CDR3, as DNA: TGCGCCAGCTCAGGACAAATCCTATCTGGGGCCAACGTCCTGACTTTC.

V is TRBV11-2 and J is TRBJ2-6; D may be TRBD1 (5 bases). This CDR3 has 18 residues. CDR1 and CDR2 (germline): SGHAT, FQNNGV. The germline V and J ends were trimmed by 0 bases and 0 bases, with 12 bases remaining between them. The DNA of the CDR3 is TGTGCCAGCAGCTTAGACAGGGCTCTCCTCTCTGGGGCCAACGTCCTGACTTTC. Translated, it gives CASSLDRALLSGANVLTF.

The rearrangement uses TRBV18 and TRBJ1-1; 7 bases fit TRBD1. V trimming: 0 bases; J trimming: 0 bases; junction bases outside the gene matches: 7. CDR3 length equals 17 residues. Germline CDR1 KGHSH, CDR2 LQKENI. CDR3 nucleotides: TGTGCCAGCTCACCACCGGGACAGTCTCTTTTGAACACTGAAGCTTTCTTT. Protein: CASSPPGQSLLNTEAFF.

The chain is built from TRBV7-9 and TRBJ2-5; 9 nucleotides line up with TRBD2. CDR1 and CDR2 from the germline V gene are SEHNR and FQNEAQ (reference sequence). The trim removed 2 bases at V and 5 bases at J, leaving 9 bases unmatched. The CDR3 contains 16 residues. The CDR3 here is CASSLKWTSVSETQYF. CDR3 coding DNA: TGTGCCAGCAGCTTAAAGTGGACTAGCGTATCCGAGACCCAGTACTTC.

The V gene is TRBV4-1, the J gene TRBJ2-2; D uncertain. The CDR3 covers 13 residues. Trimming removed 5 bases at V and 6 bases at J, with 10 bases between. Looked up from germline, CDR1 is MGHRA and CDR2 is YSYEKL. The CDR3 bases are TGCGCCAGCAGCTTGCGGTCTCCCGGGGAGCTGTTTTTT. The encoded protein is CASSLRSPGELFF.

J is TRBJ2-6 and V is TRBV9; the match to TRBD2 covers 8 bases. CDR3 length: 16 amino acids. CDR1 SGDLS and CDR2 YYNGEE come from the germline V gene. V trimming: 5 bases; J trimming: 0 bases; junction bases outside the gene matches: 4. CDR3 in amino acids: CASSIGGASGANVLTF. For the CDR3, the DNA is TGTGCCAGCAGTATCGGGGGGGCCTCTGGGGCCAACGTCCTGACTTTC. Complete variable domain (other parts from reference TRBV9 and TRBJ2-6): DSGVTQTPKHLITATGQRVTLRCSPRSGDLSVYWYQQSLDQGLQFLIQYYNGEERAKGNILERFSAQQFPDLHSELNLSSLELGDSALYFCASSIGGASGANVLTFGAGSRLTVL.

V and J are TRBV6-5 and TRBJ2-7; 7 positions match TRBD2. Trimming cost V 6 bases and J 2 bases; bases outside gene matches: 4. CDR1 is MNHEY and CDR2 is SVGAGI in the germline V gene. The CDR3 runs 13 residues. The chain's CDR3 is CASRAGYTYEQYF. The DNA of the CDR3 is TGTGCCAGCAGAGCGGGGTACACCTACGAGCAGTACTTC.

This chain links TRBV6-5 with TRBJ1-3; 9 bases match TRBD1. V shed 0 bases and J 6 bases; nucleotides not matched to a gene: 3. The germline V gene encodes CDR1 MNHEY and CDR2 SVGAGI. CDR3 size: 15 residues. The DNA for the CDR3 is TGTGCCAGCAGTTACTCCGGACAGGGGATAAACACCATATATTTT. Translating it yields CASSYSGQGINTIYF.

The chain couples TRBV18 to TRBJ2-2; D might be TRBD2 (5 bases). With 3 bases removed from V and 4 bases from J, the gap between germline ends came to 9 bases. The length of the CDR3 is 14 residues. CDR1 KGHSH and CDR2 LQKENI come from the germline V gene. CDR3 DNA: TGTGCCAGCTCACCGGGGAGACTCACCGGGGAGCTGTTTTTT. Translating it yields CASSPGRLTGELFF. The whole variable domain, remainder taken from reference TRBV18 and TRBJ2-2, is NAGVMQNPRHLVRRRGQEARLRCSPMKGHSHVYWYRQLPEEGLKFMVYLQKENIIDESGMPKERFSAEFPKEGPSILRIQQVVRGDSAAYFCASSPGRLTGELFFGEGSRLTVL.

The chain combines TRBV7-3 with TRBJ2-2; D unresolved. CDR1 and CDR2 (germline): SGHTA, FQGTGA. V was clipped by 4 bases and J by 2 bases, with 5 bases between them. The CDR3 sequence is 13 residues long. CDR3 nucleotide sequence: TGTGCCAGCAGCTCTCCTAACACCGGGGAGCTGTTTTTT. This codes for CASSSPNTGELFF.

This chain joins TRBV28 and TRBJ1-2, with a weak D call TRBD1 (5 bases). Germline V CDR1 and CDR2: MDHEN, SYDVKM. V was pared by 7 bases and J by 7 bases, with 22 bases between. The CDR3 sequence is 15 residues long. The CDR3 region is CASTITKGQSGGYTF. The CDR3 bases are TGTGCCAGCACCATCACAAAGGGGCAGTCTGGTGGCTACACCTTC.

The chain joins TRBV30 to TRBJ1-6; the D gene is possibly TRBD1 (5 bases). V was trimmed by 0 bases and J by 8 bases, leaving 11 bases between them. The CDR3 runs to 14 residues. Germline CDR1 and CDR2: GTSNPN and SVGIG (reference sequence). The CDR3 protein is CAWSVWQGDSPLHF. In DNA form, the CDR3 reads TGTGCCTGGAGTGTATGGCAGGGAGATTCACCCCTCCACTTT. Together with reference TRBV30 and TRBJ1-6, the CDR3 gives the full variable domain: SQTIHQWPATLVQPVGSPLSLECTVEGTSNPNLYWYRQAAGRGLQLLFYSVGIGQISSEVPQNLSASRPQDRQFILSSKKLLLSDSGFYLCAWSVWQGDSPLHFGNGTRLTVT.

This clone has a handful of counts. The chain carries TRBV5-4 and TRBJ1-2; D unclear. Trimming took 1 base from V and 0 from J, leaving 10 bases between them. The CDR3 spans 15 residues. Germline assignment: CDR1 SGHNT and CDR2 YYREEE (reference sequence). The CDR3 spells CASSLYRSTNYGYTF. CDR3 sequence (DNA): TGTGCCAGCAGCTTGTATCGGAGTACTAACTATGGCTACACCTTC.

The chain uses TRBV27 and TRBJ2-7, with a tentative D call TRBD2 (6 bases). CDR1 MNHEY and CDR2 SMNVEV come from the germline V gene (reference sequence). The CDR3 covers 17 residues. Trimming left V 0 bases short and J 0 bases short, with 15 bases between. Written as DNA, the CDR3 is TGTGCCAGCAGTTTATCGGGACTTAGGGGCAGCTCCTACGAGCAGTACTTC. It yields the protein CASSLSGLRGSSYEQYF.

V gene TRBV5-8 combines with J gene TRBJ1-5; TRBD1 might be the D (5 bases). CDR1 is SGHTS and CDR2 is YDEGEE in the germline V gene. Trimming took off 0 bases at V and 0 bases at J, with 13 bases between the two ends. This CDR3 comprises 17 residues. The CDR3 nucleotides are TGTGCCAGCAGCTTGGCCCTGGGGCAGTCTAGCAATCAGCCCCAGCATTTT. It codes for CASSLALGQSSNQPQHF.

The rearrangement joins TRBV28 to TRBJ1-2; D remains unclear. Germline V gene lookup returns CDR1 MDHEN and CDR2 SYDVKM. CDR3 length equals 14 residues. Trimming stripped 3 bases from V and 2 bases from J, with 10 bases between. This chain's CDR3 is CASSFGQMNYGYTF. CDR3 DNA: TGTGCCAGCAGTTTCGGTCAGATGAACTATGGCTACACCTTC.

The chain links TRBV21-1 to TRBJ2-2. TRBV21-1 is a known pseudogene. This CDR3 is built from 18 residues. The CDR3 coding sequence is TGTGCCAGCAGCAAATCCCGGAGATCGGGGGCGGACACCGGGGAGCTGTTTTTT. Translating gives CASSKSRRSGADTGELFF.